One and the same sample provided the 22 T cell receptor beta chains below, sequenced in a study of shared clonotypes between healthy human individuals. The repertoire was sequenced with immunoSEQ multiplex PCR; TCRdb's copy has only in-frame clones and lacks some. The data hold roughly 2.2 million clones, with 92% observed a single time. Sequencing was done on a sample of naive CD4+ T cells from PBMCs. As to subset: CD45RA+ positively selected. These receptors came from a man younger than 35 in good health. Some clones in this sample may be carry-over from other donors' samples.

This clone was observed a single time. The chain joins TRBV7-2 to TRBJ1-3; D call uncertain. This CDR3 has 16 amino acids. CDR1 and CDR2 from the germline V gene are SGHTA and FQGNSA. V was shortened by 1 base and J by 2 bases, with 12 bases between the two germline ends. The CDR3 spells CASSLGSPGAGNTIYF. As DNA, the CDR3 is TGTGCCAGCAGCTTAGGGTCCCCAGGTGCTGGAAACACCATATATTTT.

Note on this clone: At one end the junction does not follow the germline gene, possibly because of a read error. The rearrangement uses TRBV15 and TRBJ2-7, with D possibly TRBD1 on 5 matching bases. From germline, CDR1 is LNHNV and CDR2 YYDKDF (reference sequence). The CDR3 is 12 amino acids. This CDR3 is CATSRGSGKVDF. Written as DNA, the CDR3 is TGTGCCACCAGCAGAGGATCAGGGAAAGTTGACTTC.

CDR3 amino acids: CASSDTYVYEQYF. The CDR3 bases are TGTGCCAGCAGCGATACGTATGTCTACGAGCAGTACTTC. The rearrangement links TRBV7-2 to TRBJ2-7; D remains ambiguous. Germline V gene sequence: CDR1 SGHTA, CDR2 FQGNSA. The V end was cut by 5 bases, the J end by 3 bases, with 11 bases between. This CDR3 has 13 residues.

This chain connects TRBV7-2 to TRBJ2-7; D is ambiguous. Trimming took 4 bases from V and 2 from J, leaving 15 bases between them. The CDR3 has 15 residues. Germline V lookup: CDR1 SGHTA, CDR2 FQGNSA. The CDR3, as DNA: TGTGCCAGCAGCTCCCCCTGGAGTGCCGCCTACGAGCAGTACTTC. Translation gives CASSSPWSAAYEQYF.

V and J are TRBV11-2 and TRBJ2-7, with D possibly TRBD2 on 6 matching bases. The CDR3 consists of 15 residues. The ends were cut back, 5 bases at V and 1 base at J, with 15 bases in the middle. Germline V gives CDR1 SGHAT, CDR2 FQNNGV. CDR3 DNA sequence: TGTGCCAGCAGCCTACCGGACGGGGGTTCCTACGAGCAGTACTTC. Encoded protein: CASSLPDGGSYEQYF.

CDR3 nucleotides: TGTGCCAGCAGCTTCGGCGGATTCGGTCAGCCCCAGCATTTT. It codes for CASSFGGFGQPQHF. The chain uses TRBV11-2 and TRBJ1-5; no definite D call. CDR1 is SGHAT and CDR2 is FQNNGV in the germline V gene. The V end was cut by 3 bases, the J end by 6 bases, with 12 bases between. The CDR3 totals 14 residues.

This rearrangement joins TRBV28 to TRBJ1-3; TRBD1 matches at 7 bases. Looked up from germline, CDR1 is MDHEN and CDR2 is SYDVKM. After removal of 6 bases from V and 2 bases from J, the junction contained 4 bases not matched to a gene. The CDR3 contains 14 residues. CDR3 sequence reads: CASSAGGTGNTIYF. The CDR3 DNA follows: TGTGCCAGCAGCGCAGGGGGGACTGGAAACACCATATATTTT.

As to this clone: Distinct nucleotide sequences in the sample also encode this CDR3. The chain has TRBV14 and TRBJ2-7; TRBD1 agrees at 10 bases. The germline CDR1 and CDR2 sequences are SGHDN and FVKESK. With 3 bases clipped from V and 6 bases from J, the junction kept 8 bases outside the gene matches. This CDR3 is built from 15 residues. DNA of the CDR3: TGTGCCAGCAGCCAGCGGAGGGACAGGGGAGGCGAGCAGTACTTC. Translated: CASSQRRDRGGEQYF. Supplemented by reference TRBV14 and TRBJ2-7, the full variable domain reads EAGVTQFPSHSVIEKGQTVTLRCDPISGHDNLYWYRRVMGKEIKFLLHFVKESKQDESGMPNNRFLAERTGGTYSTLKVQPAELEDSGVYFCASSQRRDRGGEQYFGPGTRLTVT.

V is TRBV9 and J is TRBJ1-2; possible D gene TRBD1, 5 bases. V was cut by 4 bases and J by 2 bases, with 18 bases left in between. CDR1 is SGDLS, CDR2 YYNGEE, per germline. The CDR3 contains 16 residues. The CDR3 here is CASSPRDPRSNYGYTF. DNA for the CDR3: TGTGCCAGCAGCCCCCGGGACCCCCGCTCGAACTATGGCTACACCTTC.

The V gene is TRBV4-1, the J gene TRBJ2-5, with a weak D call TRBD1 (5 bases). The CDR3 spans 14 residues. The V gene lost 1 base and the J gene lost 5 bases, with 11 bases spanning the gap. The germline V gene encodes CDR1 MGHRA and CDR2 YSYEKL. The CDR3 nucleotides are TGCGCCAGCAGCCAAGTAGTGGCAGGGGAGACCCAGTACTTC. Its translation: CASSQVVAGETQYF.

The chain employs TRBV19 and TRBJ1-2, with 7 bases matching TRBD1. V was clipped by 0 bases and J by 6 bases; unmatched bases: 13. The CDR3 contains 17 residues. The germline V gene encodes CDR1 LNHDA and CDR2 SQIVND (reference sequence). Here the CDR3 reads CASSIDREGGVVDGYTF. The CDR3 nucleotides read TGTGCCAGTAGTATAGATCGGGAAGGGGGCGTTGTGGATGGCTACACCTTC.

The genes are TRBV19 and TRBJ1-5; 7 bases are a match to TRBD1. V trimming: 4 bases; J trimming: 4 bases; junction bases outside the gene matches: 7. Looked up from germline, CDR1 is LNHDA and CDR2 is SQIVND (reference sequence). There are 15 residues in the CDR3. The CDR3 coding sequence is TGTGCCAGTAGTACTATTCGGGACAGTAATCAGCCCCAGCATTTT. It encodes CASSTIRDSNQPQHF.

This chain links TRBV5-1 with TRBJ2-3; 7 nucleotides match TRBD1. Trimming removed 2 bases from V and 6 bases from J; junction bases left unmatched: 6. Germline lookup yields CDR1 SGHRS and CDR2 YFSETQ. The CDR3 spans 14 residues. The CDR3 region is CASSFGQVADTQYF. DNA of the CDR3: TGCGCCAGCAGCTTTGGACAGGTGGCGGATACGCAGTATTTT.

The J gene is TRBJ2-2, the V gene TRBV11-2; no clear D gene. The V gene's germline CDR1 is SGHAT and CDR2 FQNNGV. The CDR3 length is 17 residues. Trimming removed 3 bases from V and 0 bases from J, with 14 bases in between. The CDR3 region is CASSFIRNSPNTGELFF. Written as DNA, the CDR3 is TGTGCCAGCAGCTTCATCAGGAACAGCCCGAACACCGGGGAGCTGTTTTTT.

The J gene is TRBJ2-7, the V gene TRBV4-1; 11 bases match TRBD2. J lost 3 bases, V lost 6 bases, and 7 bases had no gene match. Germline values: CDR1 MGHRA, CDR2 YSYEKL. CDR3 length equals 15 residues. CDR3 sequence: CASSETGTSGYEQYF. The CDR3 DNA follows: TGCGCCAGCAGTGAAACCGGGACTAGCGGCTACGAGCAGTACTTC.

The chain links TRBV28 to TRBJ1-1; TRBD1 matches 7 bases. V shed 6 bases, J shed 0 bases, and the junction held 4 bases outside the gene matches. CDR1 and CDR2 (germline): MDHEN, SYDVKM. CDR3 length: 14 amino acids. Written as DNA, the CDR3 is TGTGCCAGCAGCCACGGGACAGTGAACACTGAAGCTTTCTTT. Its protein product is CASSHGTVNTEAFF.

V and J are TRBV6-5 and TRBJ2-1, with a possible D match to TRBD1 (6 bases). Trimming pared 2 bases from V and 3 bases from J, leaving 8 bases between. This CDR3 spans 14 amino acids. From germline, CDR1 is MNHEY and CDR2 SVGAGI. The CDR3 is CASSYAGDYNEQFF. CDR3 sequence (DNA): TGTGCCAGCAGTTACGCAGGGGACTACAATGAGCAGTTCTTC.

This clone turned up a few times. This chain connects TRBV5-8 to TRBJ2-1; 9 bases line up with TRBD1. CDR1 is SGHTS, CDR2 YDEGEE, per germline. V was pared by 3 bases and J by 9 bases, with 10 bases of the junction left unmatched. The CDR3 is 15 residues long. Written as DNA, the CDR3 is TGTGCCAGCAGCTCTTCCGGGACAGGGAGTGGTGAGCAGTTCTTC. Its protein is CASSSSGTGSGEQFF.

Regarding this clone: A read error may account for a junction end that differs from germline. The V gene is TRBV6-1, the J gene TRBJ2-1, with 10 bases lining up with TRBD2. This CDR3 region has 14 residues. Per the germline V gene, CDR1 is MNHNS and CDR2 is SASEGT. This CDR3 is CASREAGGLNEQFF. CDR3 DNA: TGTGCCAGCAGGGAAGCGGGAGGGCTCAATGAGCAGTTCTTC.

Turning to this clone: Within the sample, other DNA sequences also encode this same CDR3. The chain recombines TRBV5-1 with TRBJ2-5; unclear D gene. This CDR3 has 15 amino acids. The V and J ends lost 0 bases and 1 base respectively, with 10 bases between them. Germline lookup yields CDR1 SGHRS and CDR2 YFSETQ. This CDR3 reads CASSLARLSQETQYF. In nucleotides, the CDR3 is TGCGCCAGCAGCTTGGCCAGGCTAAGCCAAGAGACCCAGTACTTC.

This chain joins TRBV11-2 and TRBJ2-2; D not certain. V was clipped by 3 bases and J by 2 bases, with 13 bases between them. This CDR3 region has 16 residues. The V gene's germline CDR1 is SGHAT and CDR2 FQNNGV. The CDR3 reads CASSFDRLHNTGELFF. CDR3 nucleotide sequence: TGTGCCAGCAGCTTTGATCGGCTACACAACACCGGGGAGCTGTTTTTT.

The CDR3 sequence is CASSERVRYEQFF. The CDR3 nucleotides are TGTGCCAGCAGTGAAAGGGTGCGTTATGAGCAGTTCTTC. The chain has TRBV6-1 and TRBJ2-1, with D unclear. The CDR3 is 13 amino acids. Germline V gene sequence: CDR1 MNHNS, CDR2 SASEGT. V was shortened by 2 bases and J by 8 bases, with 10 bases between the two germline ends.